Sequencing of this T cell receptor beta chain was carried out in a study of shared clonotypes between healthy human individuals. General study findings and limits: Non-shared clonotypes had lower generation probabilities than clonotypes shared by all four sorted-subset donors. Relative to memory subsets, naive subsets generally showed larger estimated richness.

This clone was seen only once. As yet, its antigen is unknown. The germline V gene encodes CDR1 SGHTA and CDR2 FQGTGA. CDR3 length equals 14 residues. Trimming took 5 bases from V and 2 from J, leaving 13 bases between them. A deep-level run was used for the assay. Here immunoSEQ multiplex PCR was the method, and the copy in TCRdb shows in-frame clones only, minus some. The sample shows roughly 2.5 million clones, approximately 90% of them seen only once. The sample taken for sequencing was naive CD4+ T cells sorted from blood. Regarding subset: CD45RA+ positively selected. The receptor was derived from a man aged 18 to 30 in good health. This chain uses TRBV7-3 with TRBJ2-7; D is ambiguous. CDR3 sequence (DNA): TGTGCCAGCAGCAACAGACGAAATACCTACGAGCAGTACTTC. It translates to CASSNRRNTYEQYF.